Below are 26 T cell receptor beta chains sequenced from a single sample in a study of siplizumab effects on memory and regulatory T cells. The protocol was immunoSEQ multiplex PCR, while the TCRdb copy is restricted to in-frame clones and leaves out a portion. Here the sample spans 85,000 or so clones, around 93% being singletons. What was sequenced was CD8+ T cells sorted from blood. These receptors originate from a human donor in good health.

The chain recombines TRBV11-1 with TRBJ2-7; 8 bases map to TRBD2. From germline, CDR1 is SGHAT and CDR2 FQDESV (reference sequence). This CDR3 spans 15 amino acids. Germline trimming cut 5 bases from V and 3 bases from J; bases unmatched to any gene: 9. The CDR3 region is CASSDTGRGDYEQYF. CDR3 nucleotides: TGTGCCAGCAGCGATACAGGGCGGGGGGACTACGAGCAGTACTTC.

The chain uses TRBV7-9 and TRBJ2-7; D remains ambiguous. The CDR3 consists of 13 residues. V lost 1 base and J 3 bases, leaving 7 bases between the germline ends. The germline CDR1 and CDR2 sequences are SEHNR and FQNEAQ (reference sequence). CDR3 nucleotide sequence: TGTGCCAGCAGCTTAGACGGCAGCTACGAGCAGTACTTC. Encoded protein: CASSLDGSYEQYF.

The gene calls are TRBV19 and TRBJ2-7; 9 nucleotides line up with TRBD2. J was trimmed by 0 bases and V by 3 bases; bases with no gene match: 6. The CDR3 totals 16 residues. Germline CDR1 LNHDA, CDR2 SQIVND (reference sequence). The CDR3, as DNA: TGTGCCAGTAGTATGGGGGTAGCGGGAGCCTCCTACGAGCAGTACTTC. Translating gives CASSMGVAGASYEQYF.

Comment on this clone: The sample contains more than one DNA sequence encoding this CDR3. The CDR3 bases are TGTGCCAGCAGCTTAGTGGTGGAGACCCAGTACTTC. The encoded protein is CASSLVVETQYF. The chain uses TRBV7-9 and TRBJ2-5, with D unresolved. CDR3 length equals 12 residues. The germline V gene encodes CDR1 SEHNR and CDR2 FQNEAQ (reference sequence). Trimming pared 1 base from V and 5 bases from J, leaving 5 bases between.

This chain uses TRBV27 with TRBJ2-1, with 7 bases aligning to TRBD2. Germline values: CDR1 MNHEY, CDR2 SMNVEV (reference sequence). There are 15 residues in the CDR3. J was trimmed by 7 bases and V by 5 bases; bases with no gene match: 11. Here the CDR3 reads CASSEIPGLNNEQFF. The DNA for the CDR3 is TGTGCCAGCAGTGAGATTCCGGGACTAAATAATGAGCAGTTCTTC.

This chain uses TRBV7-2 with TRBJ1-2; D not resolved. Deletions cut 3 bases from V and 3 bases from J, with 11 bases between. CDR1 is SGHTA, CDR2 FQGNSA, per germline. The CDR3 spans 14 residues. The CDR3 nucleotides read TGTGCCAGCAGCTTTGCGGGCGACTACTATGGCTACACCTTC. Its protein product is CASSFAGDYYGYTF. Drawing the rest from reference TRBV7-2 and TRBJ1-2, the complete variable domain is GAGVSQSPSNKVTEKGKDVELRCDPISGHTALYWYRQSLGQGLEFLIYFQGNSAPDKSGLPSDRFSAERTGGSVSTLTIQRTQQEDSAVYLCASSFAGDYYGYTFGSGTRLTVV.

This clone has a single count. The V gene is TRBV29-1, the J gene TRBJ2-3, with D perhaps TRBD1 or TRBD2 (5 bases each). Deletions cut 7 bases from V and 2 bases from J, with 22 bases between. This CDR3 is built from 16 residues. Germline V gene lookup returns CDR1 SQVTM and CDR2 ANQGSEA. The CDR3: CSAQTPGPVYTDTQYF. The CDR3 nucleotides read TGCAGCGCCCAAACCCCGGGACCTGTATACACAGATACGCAGTATTTT.

The J gene is TRBJ2-1, the V gene TRBV19; D unresolved. CDR1 is LNHDA and CDR2 is SQIVND in the germline V gene (reference sequence). CDR3 length: 15 amino acids. V was cut by 3 bases and J by 5 bases, with 14 bases left in between. CDR3 coding DNA: TGTGCCAGTAGTATTTCAGGTAATACCAACAATGAGCAGTTCTTC. This codes for CASSISGNTNNEQFF.

V is TRBV4-1 and J is TRBJ2-5, with D possibly matching TRBD1 (5 bases). CDR3 length: 14 amino acids. V gave up 0 bases and J gave up 7 bases, with 12 bases separating them. CDR1 and CDR2 (germline): MGHRA, YSYEKL. CDR3 in DNA: TGCGCCAGCAGCCAAGATAGGGGCCCCCGGACCCAGTACTTC. Translated: CASSQDRGPRTQYF.

This clone was recorded once. J is TRBJ2-7 and V is TRBV27; TRBD2 matches 11 bases. Trimming cost V 6 bases and J 6 bases; bases outside gene matches: 7. Germline CDR1 is MNHEY and CDR2 is SMNVEV (reference sequence). There are 14 residues in the CDR3. The CDR3 DNA is TGTGCCAGCAGCCCCGGACTAGCGGGCCTCGAGCAGTACTTC. The encoded protein is CASSPGLAGLEQYF.

The chain has TRBV7-6 and TRBJ2-7; 7 positions agree with TRBD2. V was pared by 5 bases and J by 2 bases, with 6 bases of the junction left unmatched. The CDR3 extends over 14 amino acids. Per germline, CDR1 SGHVS and CDR2 FNYEAQ. Here the CDR3 reads CASSPSGLTYEQYF. In DNA, the CDR3 is TGTGCCAGCAGCCCGTCGGGACTAACCTACGAGCAGTACTTC.

This chain connects TRBV7-9 to TRBJ2-2; D gene ambiguous. The CDR3 covers 16 residues. V was clipped by 9 bases and J by 2 bases, with 19 bases between them. The germline gives CDR1 SEHNR, CDR2 FQNEAQ (reference sequence). The CDR3 protein is CARQETTTSNTGELFF. The CDR3 DNA is TGTGCCAGACAAGAGACCACCACTTCTAACACCGGGGAGCTGTTTTTT.

The rearrangement uses TRBV7-8 and TRBJ2-1; 10 bases fit TRBD2. The CDR3 sequence is 15 residues long. Germline CDR1 is SGHVS and CDR2 is FQNEAQ. J lost 5 bases, V lost 4 bases, and 5 bases had no gene match. This CDR3 is CASSYPGLADNEQFF. The CDR3 DNA is TGTGCCAGCAGCTACCCCGGACTAGCGGACAATGAGCAGTTCTTC.

This CDR3 reads CASSLAGTSGPLSYNEQFF. Here the CDR3 DNA reads TGTGCCAGCAGCTTGGCCGGGACTAGCGGGCCTCTTTCCTACAATGAGCAGTTCTTC. The V and J genes are TRBV5-4 and TRBJ2-1; the match to TRBD2 covers 12 bases. This CDR3 contains 19 residues. J was trimmed by 1 base and V by 0 bases; bases with no gene match: 8. Germline V gene sequence: CDR1 SGHNT, CDR2 YYREEE (reference sequence). Together with reference TRBV5-4 and TRBJ2-1, the CDR3 gives the full variable domain: ETGVTQSPTHLIKTRGQQVTLRCSSQSGHNTVSWYQQALGQGPQFIFQYYREEENGRGNFPPRFSGLQFPNYSSELNVNALELDDSALYLCASSLAGTSGPLSYNEQFFGPGTRLTVL.

The gene calls are TRBV19 and TRBJ2-2, with D possibly being TRBD2 (5 bases). CDR1 is LNHDA and CDR2 is SQIVND in the germline V gene (reference sequence). The CDR3 loop spans 15 amino acids. Trimming removed 6 bases at V and 2 bases at J, with 13 bases between. The CDR3 DNA reads TGTGCCAGTAGGCCGGGGTTTATTAACACCGGGGAGCTGTTTTTT. It translates to CASRPGFINTGELFF. The complete variable domain, with remaining parts taken from reference TRBV19 and TRBJ2-2, reads DGGITQSPKYLFRKEGQNVTLSCEQNLNHDAMYWYRQDPGQGLRLIYYSQIVNDFQKGDIAEGYSVSREKKESFPLTVTSAQKNPTAFYLCASRPGFINTGELFFGEGSRLTVL.

The J gene is TRBJ1-6, the V gene TRBV7-9, with no clear D. Germline V CDR1 and CDR2: SEHNR, FQNEAQ (reference sequence). CDR3 length: 12 amino acids. V was clipped by 6 bases and J by 7 bases, with 7 bases between them. The DNA for the CDR3 is TGTGCCAGCAGTCTGGGGAATTCACCCCTCCACTTT. It codes for CASSLGNSPLHF.

About this clone: Its ends do not fully match the called genes, so a read error is possible. V gene TRBV7-7 combines with J gene TRBJ2-2; D may be TRBD2 (5 bases). There are 12 residues in the CDR3. The germline gives CDR1 SSHAT, CDR2 FNYEAQ (reference sequence). The CDR3 reads CASSYGMGELFF. Written as DNA, the CDR3 is TGTGCTAGCAGCTACGGGATGGGGGAGCTGTTTTTT. The variable domain in full, with the rest retrieved from reference TRBV7-7 and TRBJ2-2, is GAGVSQSPRYKVTKRGQDVTLRCDPISSHATLYWYQQALGQGPEFLTYFNYEAQPDKSGLPSDRFSAERPEGSISTLTIQRTEQRDSAMYRCASSYGMGELFFGEGSRLTVL.

V and J are TRBV11-2 and TRBJ2-3; D ambiguous. Deletions cut 5 bases from V and 4 bases from J, with 4 bases between. Germline CDR1 reads SGHAT; CDR2 reads FQNNGV. The CDR3 runs 11 residues. The DNA for the CDR3 is TGTGCCAGCAGCCCTTCAGATACGCAGTATTTT. Its translation is CASSPSDTQYF.

V is TRBV9 and J is TRBJ2-1, with 7 bases lining up with TRBD1. V was pared by 4 bases and J by 8 bases, with 15 bases of the junction left unmatched. The CDR3 covers 16 residues. Looked up from germline, CDR1 is SGDLS and CDR2 is YYNGEE. The CDR3 protein is CASSPRTAQGRDEQFF. The CDR3 region has the DNA TGTGCCAGCAGCCCCCGAACCGCACAGGGGCGGGATGAGCAGTTCTTC.

The genes are TRBV7-9 and TRBJ1-3; the match to TRBD1 covers 7 bases. The V segment lost 5 bases and the J segment 2 bases; nucleotides outside the gene matches: 9. The germline CDR1 and CDR2 sequences are SEHNR and FQNEAQ (reference sequence). This CDR3 contains 16 residues. The CDR3: CASSVHRGSPGNTIYF. In DNA, the CDR3 is TGTGCCAGCAGCGTCCACAGGGGTTCTCCTGGAAACACCATATATTTT.

The J gene is TRBJ1-1, the V gene TRBV7-6; D unresolved. V lost 1 base to trimming and J lost 6 bases, with 18 bases between them. The CDR3 is 16 residues long. Germline V gene sequence: CDR1 SGHVS, CDR2 FNYEAQ. The CDR3 DNA follows: TGTGCCAGCAGCTTAGAACTGGGCATAGGGTCCCCTGAAGCTTTCTTT. Translation: CASSLELGIGSPEAFF.

The chain is built from TRBV7-9 and TRBJ2-1; D is uncertain. The CDR3 length is 13 residues. Germline V gene data show CDR1 as SEHNR and CDR2 as FQNEAQ (reference sequence). The V end was cut by 3 bases, the J end by 6 bases, with 9 bases between. The CDR3 protein is CASSFGEPNEQFF. For the CDR3, the DNA is TGTGCCAGCAGCTTCGGAGAACCCAATGAGCAGTTCTTC.

This clone was seen once. V is TRBV6-6 and J is TRBJ2-7, with D hard to call. Germline-derived CDR1 and CDR2 are MNHNY and SVGAGI (reference sequence). Trimming shortened V by 2 bases and J by 2 bases, and 7 bases separated the two germline ends. The CDR3 consists of 13 residues. The CDR3 region has the DNA TGTGCCAGCAGTTACCCCAGCACCTACGAGCAGTACTTC. This codes for CASSYPSTYEQYF.

The chain couples TRBV4-1 to TRBJ2-2; D possibly matches TRBD1 or TRBD2 (5 bases each). The ends were cut back, 10 bases at V and 5 bases at J, with 20 bases in the middle. The CDR3 is made up of 15 amino acids. The germline V gene encodes CDR1 MGHRA and CDR2 YSYEKL. Here the CDR3 DNA reads TGCGCCACCCGGGACGTGGTGGTGATGACCGGGGAGCTGTTTTTT. This sequence encodes CATRDVVVMTGELFF.

The rearrangement uses TRBV9 and TRBJ1-2; 11 nucleotides line up with TRBD1. Trimming took 4 bases from V and 7 from J; bases not matched to a gene: 9. Germline CDR1 reads SGDLS; CDR2 reads YYNGEE. The CDR3 totals 15 residues. The CDR3 sequence is CASSLRGQGALGYTF. CDR3 sequence (DNA): TGTGCCAGCAGCTTGAGAGGACAGGGGGCGCTTGGCTACACCTTC.

The genes are TRBV2 and TRBJ2-1; 10 bases are shared with TRBD2. The V gene end was trimmed by 7 bases and the J gene end by 8 bases; junction bases not matched to a gene: 5. This CDR3 has 13 residues. Per germline, CDR1 SNHLY and CDR2 FYNNEI. The CDR3 protein is CASISGTSDEQFF. The CDR3 DNA follows: TGTGCCAGCATATCCGGGACTAGCGATGAGCAGTTCTTC.